The 29 T cell receptor beta chains reported below all come from one sample, sequenced in a study of blood T cells in healthy people across ages. A second about 7 to 12 cycle PCR used barcoded and J-beta primers. TCRdb itself ran the 5' RACE reads through MiXCR, one entry per CDR3 protein. This sample has about 500,000 distinct CDR3 sequences, with approximately 25% found just once. The same specimen was also included in a second study, on T cells of mothers and their children.

Sequencing input: blood. The receptors were sampled from a boy between 10 and 17 years old in good health.

This clonotype has more than one count but fewer than ten. The chain is built from TRBV5-1 and TRBJ2-4; 8 nucleotides agree with TRBD2. There are 14 residues in the CDR3. Germline V gene lookup returns CDR1 SGHRS and CDR2 YFSETQ. The junction had 9 bases not matched to a gene; V was cut back by 4 bases and J by 9 bases. This CDR3 is CASSPSGGKGIQYF. In nucleotides, the CDR3 is TGCGCCAGCAGCCCATCGGGGGGGAAGGGCATTCAGTACTTC.

V and J are TRBV21-1 and TRBJ2-1; TRBD1 is the table's D call, not checked against the DNA. TRBV21-1 is a documented pseudogene. The CDR3 spans 18 residues. Here the CDR3 DNA reads TGTGCCAGCAGAGCAGTCCGCAAAAGAACCCCCGATTCTCTTGAGCAGTTCTTC. Amino acid sequence: CASRAVRKRTPDSLEQFF.

A few counts support this clonotype. The V call is TRBV3-1, the J call TRBJ1-2; D perhaps matches TRBD1 (5 bases). With 3 bases removed from V and 5 bases from J, the gap between germline ends came to 19 bases. Germline lookup yields CDR1 LGHDT and CDR2 YNNKEL (reference sequence). The CDR3 is made up of 16 amino acids. The CDR3 protein is CASSQRGAGGAYGYTF. For the CDR3, the DNA is TGTGCCAGCAGCCAGCGCGGGGCAGGAGGCGCATATGGCTACACCTTC. The entire variable domain, with the rest obtained from reference TRBV3-1 and TRBJ1-2, is as follows: DTAVSQTPKYLVTQMGNDKSIKCEQNLGHDTMYWYKQDSKKFLKIMFSYNNKELIINETVPNRFSPKSPDKAHLNLHINSLELGDSAVYFCASSQRGAGGAYGYTFGSGTRLTVV.

This chain links TRBV13 with TRBJ2-7, with TRBD1 as a possible D gene (5 bases). CDR3 length: 14 amino acids. V was cut by 5 bases and J by 2 bases, with 13 bases left in between. CDR1 PRHDT and CDR2 FYEKMQ come from the germline V gene (reference sequence). The CDR3 protein is CASSKGSQAYEQYF. DNA for the CDR3: TGTGCCAGCAGCAAGGGGTCCCAGGCCTACGAGCAGTACTTC.

V gene TRBV30 combines with J gene TRBJ2-3; 8 bases line up with TRBD1. Losses at the gene ends were 5 bases for V and 2 bases for J; bases not matched to a gene: 9. CDR1 is GTSNPN, CDR2 SVGIG, per germline (reference sequence). This CDR3 has 15 amino acids. The CDR3 DNA sequence: TGTGCCTGGGCCGGGACAGGAGGTTACACAGATACGCAGTATTTT. Protein product: CAWAGTGGYTDTQYF.

The chain employs TRBV7-6 and TRBJ2-3, with unresolved D. The V gene's germline CDR1 is SGHVS and CDR2 FNYEAQ. CDR3 length: 13 residues. V shed 5 bases and J shed 7 bases, with 13 bases lying between them. The CDR3 loop is CASSPLLRHTQYF. Here the CDR3 DNA reads TGTGCCAGCAGCCCCTTACTACGGCATACGCAGTATTTT.

This clonotype was seen a handful of times. The chain recombines TRBV7-2 with TRBJ2-1, with a weak D call TRBD2 (5 bases). The V gene's germline CDR1 is SGHTA and CDR2 FQGNSA. Trimming pared 5 bases from V and 0 bases from J, leaving 11 bases between. CDR3 length: 15 residues. This chain's CDR3 is CASSPERSSYNEQFF. The CDR3 DNA is TGTGCCAGCAGCCCCGAGCGGAGCTCCTACAATGAGCAGTTCTTC.

This clonotype was counted only a few times. The chain employs TRBV12-3 or TRBV12-4 and TRBJ1-5; D is ambiguous. Between the trimmed V and J ends, which lost 3 bases and 3 bases, there was a span of 6 bases. CDR3 length equals 13 residues. This CDR3 is CASSLSNNQPQHF. The CDR3 DNA is TGTGCCAGCAGTTTGTCCAACAATCAGCCCCAGCATTTT.

This clonotype has only a few counts. The gene calls are TRBV20-1 and TRBJ2-7; 12 bases line up with TRBD2. Losses at the gene ends were 3 bases for V and 6 bases for J; bases not matched to a gene: 18. Germline CDR1 reads DFQATT; CDR2 reads SNEGSKA (reference sequence). The CDR3 has 18 amino acids. In DNA form, the CDR3 reads TGCAGTGCTAGTCCCATCAACCCACTAGCGGGAGGCCGCTCCGAGCAGTACTTC. Translated: CSASPINPLAGGRSEQYF.

There are a few counts of this clonotype. J is TRBJ2-5 and V is TRBV28; 10 bases fit TRBD1. V was clipped by 6 bases and J by 6 bases; unmatched bases: 7. Germline V gene sequence: CDR1 MDHEN, CDR2 SYDVKM. The CDR3 contains 14 residues. CDR3 DNA: TGTGCCAGCAGCCAGGACAGGGGGTGGAAGACCCAGTACTTC. Translated: CASSQDRGWKTQYF.

V gene TRBV6-1 combines with J gene TRBJ1-1, with D possibly TRBD1 on 6 matching bases. Trimming cost V 7 bases and J 3 bases, with 15 bases left between them. The CDR3 covers 14 residues. Germline CDR1 and CDR2: MNHNS and SASEGT. The CDR3 DNA is TGTGCCAGCAAGCCCGGACAGCGGGACACTGAAGCTTTCTTT. This sequence encodes CASKPGQRDTEAFF.

The CDR3 sequence is CAWSFRTADTQYF. CDR3 DNA: TGTGCCTGGAGTTTCAGGACTGCAGATACGCAGTATTTT. The chain combines TRBV30 with TRBJ2-3; TRBD2 is a possible D gene (5 bases). Germline V CDR1 and CDR2: GTSNPN, SVGIG (reference sequence). V gave up 2 bases and J gave up 4 bases, with 10 bases separating them. The CDR3 totals 13 residues.

Of note for this clonotype: Relative to the germline gene, one junction end is altered; a read error may explain this. This chain links TRBV6-5 with TRBJ2-7; the D is unclear. Germline V gene data show CDR1 as MNHEY and CDR2 as SVGAGI. This CDR3 spans 15 amino acids. The CDR3: CAGSYLPRSSYEQYF. The CDR3 coding sequence is TGTGCCGGCAGTTACTTACCCCGCAGCTCCTACGAGCAGTACTTC.

This clonotype came up a few times. The genes are TRBV6-5 and TRBJ2-4, with 10 bases fitting TRBD2. V lost 0 bases to trimming and J lost 5 bases; unmatched junction nucleotides: 7. This CDR3 region has 17 residues. Germline V CDR1 and CDR2: MNHEY, SVGAGI. The CDR3, as DNA: TGTGCCAGCAGTTACTCATGGCTAGCGGGAGCAGAAAACATTCAGTACTTC. Amino acid sequence: CASSYSWLAGAENIQYF.

This clonotype was seen ten or more times. The genes are TRBV5-5 and TRBJ1-4; the D is unclear. The germline V gene encodes CDR1 SGHKS and CDR2 YYEKEE (reference sequence). The CDR3 runs 14 residues. V lost 1 base and J 0 bases, leaving 4 bases between the germline ends. This CDR3 is CASSLSATNEKLFF. The DNA of the CDR3 is TGTGCCAGCAGCTTGAGTGCAACTAATGAAAAACTGTTTTTT.

The V gene is TRBV7-2, the J gene TRBJ1-4; 8 bases fit TRBD1. Germline CDR1 is SGHTA and CDR2 is FQGNSA. V shed 10 bases and J 8 bases; nucleotides not matched to a gene: 9. This CDR3 spans 13 amino acids. Written as DNA, the CDR3 is TGTGCCACGTCAGGGGGCCTGGTGGAAAAACTGTTTTTT. This codes for CATSGGLVEKLFF.

The chain's CDR3 is CASSFRVGPTGELFF. CDR3 in DNA: TGTGCCAGCAGCTTCCGAGTGGGGCCCACCGGGGAGCTGTTTTTT. The chain links TRBV7-2 to TRBJ2-2, with D perhaps TRBD1 (5 bases). The CDR3 length is 15 residues. V lost 3 bases and J lost 4, with 12 bases in between. Germline V gene sequence: CDR1 SGHTA, CDR2 FQGNSA.

Only a few counts were recorded for this clonotype. The rearrangement uses TRBV7-2 and TRBJ1-1, with D possibly being TRBD1 (5 bases). V shed 0 bases and J shed 0 bases, with 11 bases lying between them. The germline gives CDR1 SGHTA, CDR2 FQGNSA. The CDR3 sequence is 16 residues long. CDR3 sequence (DNA): TGTGCCAGCAGCTTAGCCCCGGGACGGATGAACACTGAAGCTTTCTTT. This encodes CASSLAPGRMNTEAFF.

The rearrangement links TRBV20-1 to TRBJ1-6, with 12 positions matching TRBD1. CDR1 is DFQATT, CDR2 SNEGSKA, per germline (reference sequence). V was clipped by 6 bases and J by 9 bases; unmatched bases: 9. The CDR3 runs to 15 residues. The CDR3 spells CSAPAGTGGGSPLHF. The CDR3 DNA reads as TGCAGTGCCCCAGCCGGGACAGGGGGCGGTTCACCCCTCCACTTT.

V gene TRBV20-1 combines with J gene TRBJ2-3; no definite D call. Germline CDR1 and CDR2: DFQATT and SNEGSKA (reference sequence). The CDR3 covers 12 residues. Trimming stripped 1 base from V and 3 bases from J, with 5 bases between. CDR3 region: CSARAATDTQYF. For the CDR3, the DNA is TGCAGTGCTAGAGCAGCAACAGATACGCAGTATTTT.

This clonotype was detected only a few times. V gene TRBV3-1 combines with J gene TRBJ2-4; 12 bases map to TRBD2. Germline loops: CDR1 LGHDT, CDR2 YNNKEL (reference sequence). V shed 4 bases and J 0 bases; nucleotides not matched to a gene: 1. The CDR3 length is 16 residues. The DNA for the CDR3 is TGTGCCAGCAGCCTGGGACTAGCGGGAGCCAAAAACATTCAGTACTTC. Translated, it gives CASSLGLAGAKNIQYF.

This clonotype appeared many times. The chain has TRBV6-6 and TRBJ2-7; possibly TRBD1 or TRBD2 for D (5 bases each). V dropped 2 bases and J dropped 3 bases, with 14 bases sitting between them. Germline lookup yields CDR1 MNHNY and CDR2 SVGAGI (reference sequence). The CDR3 length is 15 residues. The CDR3 loop reads CASSYPTGALYEQYF. The CDR3 DNA reads as TGTGCCAGCAGTTACCCTACCGGGGCCCTCTACGAGCAGTACTTC.

This chain links TRBV7-9 with TRBJ2-3; 7 bases are shared with TRBD1. The CDR3 extends over 13 amino acids. V shed 11 bases, J shed 0 bases, and the junction held 5 bases outside the gene matches. Germline CDR1 and CDR2: SEHNR and FQNEAQ (reference sequence). The CDR3 protein is CAGRGQSTDTQYF. CDR3 nucleotides: TGTGCCGGCCGGGGACAGAGCACAGATACGCAGTATTTT.

This clonotype was picked up a small number of times. The chain employs TRBV12-3 or TRBV12-4 and TRBJ1-1; D is undetermined. V shed 4 bases and J shed 0 bases, with 12 bases lying between them. The CDR3 spans 15 residues. The CDR3 here is CASSCMTRVNTEAFF. The DNA of the CDR3 is TGTGCCAGCAGTTGTATGACAAGAGTGAACACTGAAGCTTTCTTT.

This clonotype occurred a few times. The rearrangement uses TRBV28 and TRBJ2-5; the match to TRBD2 covers 7 bases. The CDR3 runs to 18 residues. The germline V gene has CDR1 MDHEN and CDR2 SYDVKM. V lost 4 bases and J lost 1; bases outside the gene matches: 15. The CDR3 bases are TGTGCCAGCAGTTCTCCGGGAGGTGAACGGAACCCCCAAGAGACCCAGTACTTC. As protein: CASSSPGGERNPQETQYF. Full variable domain (outside the CDR3, taken from reference TRBV28 and TRBJ2-5): DVKVTQSSRYLVKRTGEKVFLECVQDMDHENMFWYRQDPGLGLRLIYFSYDVKMKEKGDIPEGYSVSREKKERFSLILESASTNQTSMYLCASSSPGGERNPQETQYFGPGTRLLVL.

V gene TRBV7-6 combines with J gene TRBJ2-7; the match to TRBD1 covers 7 bases. The germline gives CDR1 SGHVS, CDR2 FNYEAQ. This CDR3 contains 14 residues. Germline trimming cut 2 bases from V and 5 bases from J; bases unmatched to any gene: 6. The chain's CDR3 is CASSLLTGLDEQYF. CDR3 nucleotide sequence: TGTGCCAGCAGCTTACTGACAGGGTTGGACGAGCAGTACTTC.

In its sample, this clonotype was seen a few times. This chain joins TRBV10-3 and TRBJ2-1; possibly TRBD1 or TRBD2 for D (5 bases each). Germline CDR1 ENHRY, CDR2 SYGVKD. The CDR3 totals 15 residues. V dropped 2 bases and J dropped 6 bases, with 14 bases sitting between them. The CDR3 region has the DNA TGTGCCATCAGTGAGGGGGGTCTCCTCGGCAATGAGCAGTTCTTC. It specifies CAISEGGLLGNEQFF.

With regard to this clonotype: One base away lies a much larger clone, so this may be a sequencing read error. This chain uses TRBV7-2 with TRBJ2-7; tentative D call: TRBD1 (5 bases). The CDR3 consists of 13 residues. V shed 0 bases and J shed 3 bases, with 6 bases lying between them. Per germline, CDR1 SGHTA and CDR2 FQGNSA. The chain's CDR3 is CASSLARVYEQYF. The CDR3 nucleotides read TGTGCCAGCAGCTTAGCCAGGGTCTACGAGCAGTACTTC.

The chain has TRBV3-1 and TRBJ1-1; the D gene is possibly TRBD1 (5 bases). The CDR3 contains 16 residues. Germline lookup yields CDR1 LGHDT and CDR2 YNNKEL (reference sequence). The V gene lost 2 bases and the J gene lost 0 bases, with 13 bases spanning the gap. CDR3 DNA: TGTGCCAGCAGCCAAAGCCAGGGTAAAATGAACACTGAAGCTTTCTTT. Translating it yields CASSQSQGKMNTEAFF.